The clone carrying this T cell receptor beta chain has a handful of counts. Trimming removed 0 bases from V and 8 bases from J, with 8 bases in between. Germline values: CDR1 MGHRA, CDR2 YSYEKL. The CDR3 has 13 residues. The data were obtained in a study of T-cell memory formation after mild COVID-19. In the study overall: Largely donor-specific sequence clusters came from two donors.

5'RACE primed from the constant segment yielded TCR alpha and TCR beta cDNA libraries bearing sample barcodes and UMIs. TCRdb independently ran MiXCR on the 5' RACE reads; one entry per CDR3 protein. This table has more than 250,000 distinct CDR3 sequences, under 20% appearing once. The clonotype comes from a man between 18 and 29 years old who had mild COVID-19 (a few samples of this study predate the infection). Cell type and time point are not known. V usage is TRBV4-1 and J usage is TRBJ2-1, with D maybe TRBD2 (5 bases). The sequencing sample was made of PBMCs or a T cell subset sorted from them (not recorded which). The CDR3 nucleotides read TGCGCCAGCAGCCAAGAGGGGAGCGATGAGCAGTTCTTC. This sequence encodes CASSQEGSDEQFF.